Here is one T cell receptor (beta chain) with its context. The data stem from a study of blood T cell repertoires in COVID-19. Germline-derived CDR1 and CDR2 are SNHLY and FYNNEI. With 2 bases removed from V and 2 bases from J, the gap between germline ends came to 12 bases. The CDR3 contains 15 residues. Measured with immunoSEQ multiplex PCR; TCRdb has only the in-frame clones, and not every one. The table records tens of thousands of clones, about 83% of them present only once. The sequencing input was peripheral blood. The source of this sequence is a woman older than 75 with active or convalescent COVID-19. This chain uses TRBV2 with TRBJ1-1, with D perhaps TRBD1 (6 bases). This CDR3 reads CASSEQLGANTEAFF. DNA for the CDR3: TGTGCCAGCAGTGAACAACTGGGGGCAAACACTGAAGCTTTCTTT. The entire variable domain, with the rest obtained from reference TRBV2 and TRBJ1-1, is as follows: EPEVTQTPSHQVTQMGQEVILRCVPISNHLYFYWYRQILGQKVEFLVSFYNNEISEKSEIFDDQFSVERPDGSNFTLKIRSTKLEDSAMYFCASSEQLGANTEAFFGQGTRLTVV.